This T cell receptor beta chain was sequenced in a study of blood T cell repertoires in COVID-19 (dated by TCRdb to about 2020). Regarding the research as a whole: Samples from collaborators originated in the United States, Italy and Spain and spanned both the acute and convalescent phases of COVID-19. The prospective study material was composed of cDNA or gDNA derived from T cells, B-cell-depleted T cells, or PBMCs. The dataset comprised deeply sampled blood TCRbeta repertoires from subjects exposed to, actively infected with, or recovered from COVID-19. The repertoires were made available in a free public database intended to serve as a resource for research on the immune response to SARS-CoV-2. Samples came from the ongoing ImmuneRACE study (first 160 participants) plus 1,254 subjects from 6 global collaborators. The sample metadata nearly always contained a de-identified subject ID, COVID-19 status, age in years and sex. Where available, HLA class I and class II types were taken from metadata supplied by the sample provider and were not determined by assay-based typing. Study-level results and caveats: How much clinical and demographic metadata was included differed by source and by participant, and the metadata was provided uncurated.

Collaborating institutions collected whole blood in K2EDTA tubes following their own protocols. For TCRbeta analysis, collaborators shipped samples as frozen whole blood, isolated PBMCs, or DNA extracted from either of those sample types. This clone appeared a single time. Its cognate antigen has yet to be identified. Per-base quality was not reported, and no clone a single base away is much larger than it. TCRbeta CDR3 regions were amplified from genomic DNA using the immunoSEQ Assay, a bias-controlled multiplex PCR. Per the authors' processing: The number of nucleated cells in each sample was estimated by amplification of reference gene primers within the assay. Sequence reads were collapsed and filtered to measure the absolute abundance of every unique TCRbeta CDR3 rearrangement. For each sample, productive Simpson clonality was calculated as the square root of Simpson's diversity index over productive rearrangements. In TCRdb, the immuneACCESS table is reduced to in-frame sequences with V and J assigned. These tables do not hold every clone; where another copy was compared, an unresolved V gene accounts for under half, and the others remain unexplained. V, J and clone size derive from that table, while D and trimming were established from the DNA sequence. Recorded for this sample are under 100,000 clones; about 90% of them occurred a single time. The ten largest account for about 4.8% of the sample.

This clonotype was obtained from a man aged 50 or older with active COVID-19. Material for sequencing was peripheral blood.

The CDR3 reads as follows: CASSPPPSGGPDTQYF. DNA sequence: TGTGCCAGCAGCCCACCTCCTAGCGGGGGACCAGATACGCAGTATTTT. The chain uses TRBV7-2 and TRBJ2-3; 10 central nucleotides agree with TRBD2. Including the terminal cysteine and phenylalanine, the CDR3 comprises 16 residues. Of all the DNA, just the CDR3 is kept, 48 bases in frame from base 1. CDR1 and CDR2 are read off the germline V gene as SGHTA and FQGNSA. For this chain, trimming is 5 bases at the V end and 4 bases at the J end, and the number of junction bases without a gene match is 9.